This T cell receptor (beta chain) was found in a study of blood T cell repertoires in COVID-19 (TCRdb year 2020). For context, the study as a whole: Samples from collaborators originated in the United States, Italy and Spain and spanned both the acute and convalescent phases of COVID-19. The prospective study material was composed of cDNA or gDNA derived from T cells, B-cell-depleted T cells, or PBMCs. The repertoires were made available in a free public database intended to serve as a resource for research on the immune response to SARS-CoV-2. The sample metadata nearly always contained a de-identified subject ID, COVID-19 status, age in years and sex. Where available, HLA class I and class II types were obtained from metadata supplied by the sample provider rather than from assay-based typing. The samples were drawn from two sources: the first 160 participants of the ongoing ImmuneRACE study, and 1,200 or so subjects contributed by 6 global collaborators. Deeply sampled blood TCRbeta repertoires from subjects exposed to, actively infected with, or recovered from COVID-19 were included in the dataset.

The CDR1 and CDR2 encoded by the germline V gene are SQVTM and ANQGSEA. The V and J ends are trimmed by 3 bases and 6 bases, leaving 13 bases between them. Measured from the cysteine to the phenylalanine, the CDR3 is 13 residues long. Only CDR3 DNA remains: 39 bases, in frame from the first base. The collaborating institutions used their own protocols to collect whole blood in K2EDTA tubes. Collaborator samples were shipped for TCRbeta analysis as frozen whole blood, isolated PBMCs, or DNA extracted from either sample type. The full study reports these points: The amount of clinical and demographic metadata varied by source and participant and was provided uncurated.

TCRbeta CDR3 regions were amplified from genomic DNA by means of the immunoSEQ Assay, a bias-controlled multiplex PCR. Per the source publication's procedure: Nucleated cell counts per sample were estimated from amplification of reference gene primers within the assay. To quantify the absolute abundance of each unique TCRbeta CDR3 rearrangement, sequence reads were collapsed and filtered. For each sample, productive Simpson clonality was calculated by taking the square root of Simpson's diversity index across productive rearrangements. In TCRdb, the immuneACCESS table is reduced to in-frame sequences with V and J assigned. These tables do not hold every clone; where another copy was compared, an unresolved V gene accounts for under half, and the others remain unexplained. The DNA was the basis for D and trimming; V, J and clone size are from that table. This sample has roughly 77,000 clones in its table, and 70% to 90% of those were observed once. The leading ten clones occupy approximately 4.3% of the sample.

In its sample, this clone was seen once. This receptor's antigen is unknown. Within one base of it there is no much larger clone, and no base qualities were kept. Source material: peripheral blood. This sequence uses TRBV29-1 and TRBJ2-3, with TRBD2 tentatively as D gene (5 bases match). The sequence was obtained from a man aged 45-60 years with active COVID-19. The CDR3 region: CSVDGTRRDTQYF. Here is the DNA: TGCAGCGTTGATGGAACTAGACGTGATACGCAGTATTTT.